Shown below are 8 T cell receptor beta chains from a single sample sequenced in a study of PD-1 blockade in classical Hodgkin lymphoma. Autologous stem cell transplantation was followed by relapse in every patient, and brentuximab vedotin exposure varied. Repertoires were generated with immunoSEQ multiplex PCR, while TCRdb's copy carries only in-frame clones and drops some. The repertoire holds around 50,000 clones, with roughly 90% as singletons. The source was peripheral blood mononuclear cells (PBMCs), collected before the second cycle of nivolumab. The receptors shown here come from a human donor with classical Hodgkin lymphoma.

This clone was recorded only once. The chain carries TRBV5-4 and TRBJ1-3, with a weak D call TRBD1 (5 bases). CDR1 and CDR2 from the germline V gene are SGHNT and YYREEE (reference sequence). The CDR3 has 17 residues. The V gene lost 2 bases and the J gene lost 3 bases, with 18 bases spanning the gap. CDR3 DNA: TGTGCCAGCAGCTTACGCGGGGCCTCGGGCTTTGGAAACACCATATATTTT. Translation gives CASSLRGASGFGNTIYF.

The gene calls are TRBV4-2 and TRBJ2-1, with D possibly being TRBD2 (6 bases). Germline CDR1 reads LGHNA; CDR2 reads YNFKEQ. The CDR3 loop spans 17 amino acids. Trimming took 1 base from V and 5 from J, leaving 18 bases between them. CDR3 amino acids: CASSQGVGLATHNEQFF. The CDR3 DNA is TGTGCCAGCAGCCAAGGGGTGGGGCTAGCGACCCACAATGAGCAGTTCTTC.

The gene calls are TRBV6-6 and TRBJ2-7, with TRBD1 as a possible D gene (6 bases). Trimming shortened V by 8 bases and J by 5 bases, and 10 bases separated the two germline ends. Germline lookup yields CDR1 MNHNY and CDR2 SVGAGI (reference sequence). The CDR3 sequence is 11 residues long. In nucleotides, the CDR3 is TGTGCCAGCGCAGGGGCGGACGAGCAGTACTTC. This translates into CASAGADEQYF.

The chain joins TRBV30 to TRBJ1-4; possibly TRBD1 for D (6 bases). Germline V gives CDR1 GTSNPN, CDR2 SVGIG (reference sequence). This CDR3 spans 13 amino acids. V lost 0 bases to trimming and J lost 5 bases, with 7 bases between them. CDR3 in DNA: TGTGCCTGGAGTGTTCAGGGGAATGAAAAACTGTTTTTT. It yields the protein CAWSVQGNEKLFF.

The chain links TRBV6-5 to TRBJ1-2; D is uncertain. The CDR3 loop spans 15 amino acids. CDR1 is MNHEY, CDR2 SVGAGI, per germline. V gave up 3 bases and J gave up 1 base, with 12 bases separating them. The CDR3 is CASSYSGNLNYGYTF. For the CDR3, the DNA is TGTGCCAGCAGTTATAGCGGAAACCTTAACTATGGCTACACCTTC.

CDR3 region: CASSRAPSYEQYF. The CDR3 DNA follows: TGTGCCAGTTCCCGAGCACCCTCCTACGAGCAGTACTTC. The chain joins TRBV27 to TRBJ2-7; no reliable D call. Germline CDR1 and CDR2: MNHEY and SMNVEV (reference sequence). The CDR3 length is 13 residues. V was trimmed by 9 bases and J by 0 bases, leaving 12 bases between them.

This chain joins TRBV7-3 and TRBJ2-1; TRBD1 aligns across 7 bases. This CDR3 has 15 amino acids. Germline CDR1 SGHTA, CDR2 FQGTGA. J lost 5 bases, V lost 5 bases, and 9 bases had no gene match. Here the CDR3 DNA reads TGTGCCAGCAGCCCCTCGACAGGGCTACACAATGAGCAGTTCTTC. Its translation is CASSPSTGLHNEQFF. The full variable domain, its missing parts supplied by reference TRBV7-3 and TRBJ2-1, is GAGVSQTPSNKVTEKGKYVELRCDPISGHTALYWYRQSLGQGPEFLIYFQGTGAADDSGLPNDRFFAVRPEGSVSTLKIQRTERGDSAVYLCASSPSTGLHNEQFFGPGTRLTVL.

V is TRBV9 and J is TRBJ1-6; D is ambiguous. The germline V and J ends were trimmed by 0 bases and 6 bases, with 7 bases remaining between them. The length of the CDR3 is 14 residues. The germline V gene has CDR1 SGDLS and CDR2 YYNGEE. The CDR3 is CASSVAQSNSPLHF. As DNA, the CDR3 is TGTGCCAGCAGCGTAGCTCAGTCTAATTCACCCCTCCACTTT.